This T cell receptor (beta chain) was sequenced for a study of early T cells in non-severe SARS-CoV-2 infection. At the level of the study: Whole-blood bulk RNA, unsorted, was sequenced, and chains were unpaired.

Unique molecular identifiers were attached to individual cDNA molecules. A single record per CDR3 protein comes from TCRdb applying MiXCR to the 5' RACE reads. The table shows some 82,000 distinct CDR3 sequences, with around 10% occurring only once. General observations from the study: VDJdb matches were skewed toward anti-spike CD8 T cell responses.

Concerning this clonotype: Antigen specificity is unknown.

CDR3 length: 15 residues. Unmatched junction bases numbered 9, after V lost 4 bases and J lost 4 bases. CDR1 is GTSNPN, CDR2 SVGIG, per germline (reference sequence). The chain links TRBV30 to TRBJ2-3; 9 bases map to TRBD2. The TCR comes from an adult who was a healthcare worker with PCR-confirmed SARS-CoV-2 infection or an uninfected control (not recorded which). The specimen sequenced was whole blood. This chain's CDR3 is CAWTPISGRADTQYF. The CDR3 nucleotides are TGTGCCTGGACCCCCATTAGCGGGAGAGCAGATACGCAGTATTTT.